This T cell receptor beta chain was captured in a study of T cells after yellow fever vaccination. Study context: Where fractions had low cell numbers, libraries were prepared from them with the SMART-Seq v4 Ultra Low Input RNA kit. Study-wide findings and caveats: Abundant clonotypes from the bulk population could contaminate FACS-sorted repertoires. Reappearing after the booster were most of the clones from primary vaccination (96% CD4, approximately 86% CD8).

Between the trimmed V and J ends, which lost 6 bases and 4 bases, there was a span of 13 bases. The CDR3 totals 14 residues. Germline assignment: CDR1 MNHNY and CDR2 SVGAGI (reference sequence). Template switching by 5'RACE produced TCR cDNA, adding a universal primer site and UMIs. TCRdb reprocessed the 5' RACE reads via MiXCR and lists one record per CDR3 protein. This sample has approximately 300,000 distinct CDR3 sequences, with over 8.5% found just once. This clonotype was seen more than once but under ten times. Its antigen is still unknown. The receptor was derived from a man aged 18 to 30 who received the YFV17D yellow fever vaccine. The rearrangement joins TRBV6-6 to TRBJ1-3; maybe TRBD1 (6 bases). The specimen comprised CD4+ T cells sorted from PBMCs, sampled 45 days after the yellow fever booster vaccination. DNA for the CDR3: TGTGCCAGCAGGCCGGGACACCGAGGAAACACCATATATTTT. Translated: CASRPGHRGNTIYF.